Sequencing of this T cell receptor (beta chain) was carried out in a study of blood T cell repertoires in COVID-19. Study-level background: The United States, Italy and Spain were the sources of the acute and convalescent COVID-19 samples. In each case, the material was cDNA or gDNA derived from T cells, B-cell-depleted T cells, or PBMCs.

Study processing details: Researchers report that nucleated cell counts were estimated from reference gene primer amplification. The table came from immunoSEQ multiplex PCR; TCRdb's copy has only in-frame clones and leaves some out. V and J calls and clone size are copied from that table; D and trimming were computed from the DNA. The repertoire has roughly 150,000 clones, roughly 80% of them found once; the top ten carry nearly 3.5%. In terms of age and location, participants ranged from about 18 to 95 years and lived in around 22 US areas. This receptor was obtained from a woman aged 55-69 years who had recovered from COVID-19. Sequenced sample: PBMCs or T cells enriched from blood (not recorded which).

CDR3 amino acids: CAISTGVGIAKNIQYF. CDR3 coding DNA: TGTGCCATCAGTACGGGGGTCGGGATAGCCAAAAACATTCAGTACTTC. J is TRBJ2-4 and V is TRBV10-3, with D tentatively TRBD2 (6 bases). Between the trimmed V and J ends, which lost 5 bases and 0 bases, there was a span of 14 bases. CDR3 length equals 16 residues. The germline V gene encodes CDR1 ENHRY and CDR2 SYGVKD.